The present T cell receptor beta chain was sequenced within a study of blood T cell dynamics during melanoma immunotherapy. Study-wide findings and caveats: Disease-control patients' PBMC repertoires became either more clonal or more diverse at W3.

Here immunoSEQ multiplex PCR was the method, and the copy in TCRdb shows in-frame clones only, minus some. The sample consists of thousands of clones, around 89% of them appearing once. Time point noted: week 3, after first cycle of checkpoint inhibitor. On this clone: Antigen: not known.

The source is a human donor with melanoma. The sequencing used blood, collected from a patient treated with checkpoint blockade.

The CDR3 spells CASRAGSYGYTF. The CDR3 nucleotides are TGTGCCAGCAGGGCCGGAAGCTATGGCTACACCTTC. The chain couples TRBV2 to TRBJ1-2; no firm D call. V was trimmed by 6 bases and J by 4 bases, leaving 9 bases between them. This CDR3 is built from 12 residues. Looked up from germline, CDR1 is SNHLY and CDR2 is FYNNEI. Filled out from reference TRBV2 and TRBJ1-2, the complete variable domain reads EPEVTQTPSHQVTQMGQEVILRCVPISNHLYFYWYRQILGQKVEFLVSFYNNEISEKSEIFDDQFSVERPDGSNFTLKIRSTKLEDSAMYFCASRAGSYGYTFGSGTRLTVV.